This T cell receptor beta chain was profiled in a study of T cell changes during pregnancy in multiple sclerosis. Data came from immunoSEQ multiplex PCR; TCRdb stores just in-frame clones and leaves some out. The profile covers 55,000 to 85,000 clones, with roughly 92% appearing a single time and 0.95% to 1.5% taken by the ten largest. Germline CDR1 MNHEY, CDR2 SMNVEV (reference sequence). Trimming removed 6 bases from V and 7 bases from J; junction bases left unmatched: 7. The CDR3 spans 14 residues. The material was peripheral blood, obtained in the third trimester of pregnancy. The TCR was taken from a female donor with multiple sclerosis, enrolled in a pregnancy study. The chain combines TRBV27 with TRBJ2-1, with 9 bases that match TRBD1. CDR3 in amino acids: CASRRTGVGNEQFF. CDR3 DNA: TGTGCCAGCAGACGGACAGGGGTAGGGAATGAGCAGTTCTTC.